Below are 17 T cell receptor beta chains sequenced from a single sample in a study of shared clonotypes between healthy human individuals. TCRdb keeps only in-frame clones here, not all; method: immunoSEQ multiplex PCR. The repertoire includes about 980,000 clones, around 80% of them detected once, and approximately 1.5% sits in the top ten. Sequencing was done on a sample of memory CD4+ T cells sorted from blood. Sample subset: CD45RA-negative fraction. Every receptor here comes from a man aged 18 to 29 in good health.

The V gene is TRBV19, the J gene TRBJ2-1; D may be TRBD1 (6 bases). This CDR3 has 12 residues. V was trimmed by 4 bases and J by 9 bases, leaving 10 bases between them. Germline CDR1 is LNHDA and CDR2 is SQIVND (reference sequence). The DNA of the CDR3 is TGTGCCAGTAGTAGGGGGCGATTTGAGCAGTTCTTC. This sequence encodes CASSRGRFEQFF.

The sample holds a few counts of this clone. The V and J genes are TRBV5-1 and TRBJ2-5; D unclear. The germline CDR1 and CDR2 sequences are SGHRS and YFSETQ. Trimming took off 0 bases at V and 4 bases at J, with 13 bases between the two ends. The CDR3 extends over 15 amino acids. CDR3 coding DNA: TGCGCCAGCAGCTTGGGTGGTAGCTCGGGAGAGACCCAGTACTTC. Residues: CASSLGGSSGETQYF.

J is TRBJ1-4 and V is TRBV7-2; the match to TRBD1 covers 7 bases. The CDR3 has 14 amino acids. The V segment lost 5 bases and the J segment 5 bases; nucleotides outside the gene matches: 5. In germline, CDR1 is SGHTA, CDR2 FQGNSA. The CDR3 DNA reads as TGTGCCAGCAGCAGGGACAGATCCAATGAAAAACTGTTTTTT. This gives the protein CASSRDRSNEKLFF.

This clone was observed a single time. This chain uses TRBV5-1 with TRBJ2-5; TRBD1 might be the D (5 bases). The CDR3 spans 13 residues. The V gene lost 4 bases and the J gene lost 5 bases, with 12 bases spanning the gap. Germline CDR1 reads SGHRS; CDR2 reads YFSETQ. DNA of the CDR3: TGCGCCAGCAGCCCGGACATAACTGAGACCCAGTACTTC. Translating gives CASSPDITETQYF.

V and J are TRBV7-9 and TRBJ1-1; no clear D gene. V lost 5 bases and J lost 5, with 21 bases in between. Germline loops: CDR1 SEHNR, CDR2 FQNEAQ (reference sequence). This CDR3 contains 16 residues. CDR3 DNA sequence: TGTGCCAGCAGCCCCAAATCTACAGCGTGGAAAACTGAAGCTTTCTTT. Protein: CASSPKSTAWKTEAFF.

The J gene is TRBJ1-2, the V gene TRBV15, with 9 bases matching TRBD1. The V and J ends lost 0 bases and 5 bases, in that order; junction bases with no gene match: 16. The germline gives CDR1 LNHNV, CDR2 YYDKDF (reference sequence). This CDR3 spans 19 amino acids. CDR3 bases: TGTGCCACCAGCAGAGATCGGGGGACAGGGAAGAGTACCAAATATGGCTACACCTTC. Translated, it gives CATSRDRGTGKSTKYGYTF.

V gene TRBV5-6 combines with J gene TRBJ1-3, with D uncertain. Looked up from germline, CDR1 is SGHDT and CDR2 is YYEEEE. CDR3 size: 15 residues. V lost 1 base to trimming and J lost 1 base, with 9 bases between them. The CDR3 sequence: CASSLNTLSGNTIYF. CDR3 in DNA: TGTGCCAGCAGCTTGAACACCTTATCTGGAAACACCATATATTTT.

The V gene is TRBV4-3, the J gene TRBJ1-2; the D gene is possibly TRBD1 (5 bases). Germline V gives CDR1 LGHNA, CDR2 YSLEER. This CDR3 comprises 16 residues. V lost 0 bases and J 5 bases, leaving 16 bases between the germline ends. DNA of the CDR3: TGCGCCAGCAGCCAAGATACTACGGGGCAAGGGTATGGCTACACCTTC. Its protein product is CASSQDTTGQGYGYTF.

This clone was detected once. The chain employs TRBV7-2 and TRBJ2-1, with 9 bases matching TRBD1. With 5 bases clipped from V and 2 bases from J, the junction kept 7 bases outside the gene matches. The CDR3 runs to 16 residues. Looked up from germline, CDR1 is SGHTA and CDR2 is FQGNSA. The DNA for the CDR3 is TGTGCCAGCAGCCCTACAGGGGGCTCCGCCTACAATGAGCAGTTCTTC. Its translation is CASSPTGGSAYNEQFF.

Of note for this clone: A much larger clone is a single base away; this may be a read error. The genes are TRBV5-4 and TRBJ2-2; D not resolved. The V end was cut by 5 bases, the J end by 1 base, with 3 bases between. Germline V gives CDR1 SGHNT, CDR2 YYREEE (reference sequence). The CDR3 extends over 12 amino acids. The DNA for the CDR3 is TGTGCCAGCAGATTGAACACCGGGGAGCTGTTTTTT. Amino acids: CASRLNTGELFF.

V gene TRBV29-1 combines with J gene TRBJ2-7; 11 bases line up with TRBD2. The junction had 5 bases not matched to a gene; V was cut back by 3 bases and J by 10 bases. Looked up from germline, CDR1 is SQVTM and CDR2 is ANQGSEA. The CDR3 loop spans 12 amino acids. CDR3 sequence: CSVEVAGGHQYF. Here the CDR3 DNA reads TGCAGCGTTGAGGTAGCGGGGGGGCACCAGTACTTC.

The V and J genes are TRBV10-3 and TRBJ1-1, with 9 bases matching TRBD1. The CDR3 has 13 amino acids. CDR1 and CDR2 from the germline V gene are ENHRY and SYGVKD. After removal of 6 bases from V and 5 bases from J, the junction contained 4 bases not matched to a gene. CDR3: CAIRGTGKTEAFF. In nucleotides, the CDR3 is TGTGCCATCAGAGGGACAGGGAAAACTGAAGCTTTCTTT.

This sequence joins TRBV21-1 and TRBJ2-7; TRBD2 is taken as the D call from the table, unchecked against the DNA. TRBV21-1 is an annotated pseudogene. This CDR3 spans 16 amino acids. In DNA, the CDR3 is TGTGCCAGCAGGGGGGGGTTAATTGCCCTAACCTACGAGCAGTACTTC. Protein product: CASRGGLIALTYEQYF.

The rearrangement joins TRBV27 to TRBJ2-6, with D maybe TRBD1 (6 bases). The CDR3 has 18 residues. Germline assignment: CDR1 MNHEY and CDR2 SMNVEV (reference sequence). V lost 0 bases and J 0 bases, leaving 12 bases between the germline ends. Written as DNA, the CDR3 is TGTGCCAGCAGTTTATCTCAGGGGTCCTTCTCTGGGGCCAACGTCCTGACTTTC. It encodes CASSLSQGSFSGANVLTF.

This clone showed up just a few times. The rearrangement uses TRBV4-2 and TRBJ1-2; D gene unclear. The CDR3 runs 15 residues. The V gene lost 0 bases and the J gene lost 4 bases, with 12 bases spanning the gap. CDR1 is LGHNA and CDR2 is YNFKEQ in the germline V gene. The CDR3 loop reads CASSQDIGSPYGYTF. The CDR3 DNA is TGTGCCAGCAGCCAAGATATAGGCAGCCCCTATGGCTACACCTTC.

This clone came up a few times. The chain links TRBV5-6 to TRBJ1-4; possible D gene TRBD1, 6 bases. Germline CDR1 and CDR2: SGHDT and YYEEEE. This CDR3 spans 14 amino acids. The V end lost 5 bases, the J end lost 12 bases, and 20 bases lay between the germline ends. This chain's CDR3 is CASSSRDKNPELFF. In nucleotides, the CDR3 is TGTGCCAGCAGTTCCCGGGACAAGAACCCCGAACTGTTTTTT.

This chain joins TRBV28 and TRBJ2-5; perhaps TRBD2 as D (5 bases). The ends were cut back, 5 bases at V and 3 bases at J, with 22 bases in the middle. The CDR3 is 17 residues long. Germline lookup yields CDR1 MDHEN and CDR2 SYDVKM. The CDR3: CASSSRGPGRLKETQYF. CDR3 in DNA: TGTGCCAGCAGTAGTAGAGGGCCGGGGAGACTTAAAGAGACCCAGTACTTC.